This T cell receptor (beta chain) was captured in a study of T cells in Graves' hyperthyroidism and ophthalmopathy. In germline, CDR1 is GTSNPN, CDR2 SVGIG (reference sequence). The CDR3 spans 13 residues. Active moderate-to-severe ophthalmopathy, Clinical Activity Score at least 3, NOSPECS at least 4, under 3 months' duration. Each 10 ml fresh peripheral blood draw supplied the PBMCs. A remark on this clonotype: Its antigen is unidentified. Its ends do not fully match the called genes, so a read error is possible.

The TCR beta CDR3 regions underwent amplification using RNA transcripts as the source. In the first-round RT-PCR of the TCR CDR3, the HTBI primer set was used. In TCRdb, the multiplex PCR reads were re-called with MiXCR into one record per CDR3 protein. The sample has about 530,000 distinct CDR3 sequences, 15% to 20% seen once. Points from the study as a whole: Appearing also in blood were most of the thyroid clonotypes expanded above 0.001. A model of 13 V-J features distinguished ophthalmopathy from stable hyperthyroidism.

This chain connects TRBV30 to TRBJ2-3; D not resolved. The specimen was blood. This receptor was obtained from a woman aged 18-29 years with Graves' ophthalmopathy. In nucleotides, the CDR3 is TGTGCCCGGAGTGTGATCGTCACAGATACGCAGTATTTT. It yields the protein CARSVIVTDTQYF.